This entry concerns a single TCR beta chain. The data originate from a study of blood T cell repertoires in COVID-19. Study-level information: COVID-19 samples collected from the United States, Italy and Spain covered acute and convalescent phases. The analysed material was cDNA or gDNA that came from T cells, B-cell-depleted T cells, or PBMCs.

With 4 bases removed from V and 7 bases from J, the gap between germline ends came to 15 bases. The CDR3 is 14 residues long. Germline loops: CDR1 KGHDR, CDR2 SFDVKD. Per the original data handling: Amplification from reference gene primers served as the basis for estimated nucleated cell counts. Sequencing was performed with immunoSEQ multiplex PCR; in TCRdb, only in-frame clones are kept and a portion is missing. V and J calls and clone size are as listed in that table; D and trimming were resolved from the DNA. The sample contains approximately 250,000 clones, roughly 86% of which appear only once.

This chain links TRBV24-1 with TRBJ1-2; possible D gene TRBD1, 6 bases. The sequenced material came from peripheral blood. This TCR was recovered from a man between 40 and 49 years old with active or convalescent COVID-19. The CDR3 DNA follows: TGTGCCACCAGTGACCCATTTAGGACAGTTGGCTACACCTTC. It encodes CATSDPFRTVGYTF.